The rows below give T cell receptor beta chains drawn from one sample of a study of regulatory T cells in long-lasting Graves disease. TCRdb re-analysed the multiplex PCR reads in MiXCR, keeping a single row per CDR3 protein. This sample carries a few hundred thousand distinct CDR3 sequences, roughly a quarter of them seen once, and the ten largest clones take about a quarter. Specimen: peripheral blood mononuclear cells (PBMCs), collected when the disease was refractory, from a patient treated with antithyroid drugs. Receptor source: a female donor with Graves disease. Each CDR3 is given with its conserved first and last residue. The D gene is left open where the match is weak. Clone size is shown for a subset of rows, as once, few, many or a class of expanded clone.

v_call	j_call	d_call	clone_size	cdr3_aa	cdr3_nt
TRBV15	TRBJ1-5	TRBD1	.	CATSRGQGSSQPQHF	TGTGCCACCAGCAGAGGACAGGGAAGCTCGCAGCCCCAGCATTTT
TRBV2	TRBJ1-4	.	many	CASSAMGPDNEKLFF	TGTGCCAGCAGCGCCATGGGGCCAGATAATGAAAAACTGTTTTTT
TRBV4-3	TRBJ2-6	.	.	CASSQDLTGANVLTF	TGCGCCAGCAGCCAAGATCTAACTGGGGCCAACGTCCTGACTTTC
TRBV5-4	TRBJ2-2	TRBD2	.	CASSPRVAGGDVTGELFF	TGTGCCAGCAGCCCCAGGGTAGCGGGAGGGGATGTCACCGGGGAGCTGTTTTTT
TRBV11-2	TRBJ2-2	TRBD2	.	CASSLGLASGSTGELFF	TGTGCCAGCAGCTTAGGGTTGGCTAGCGGGAGCACCGGGGAGCTGTTTTTT
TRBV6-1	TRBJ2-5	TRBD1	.	CASNPTGLGVETQYF	TGTGCCAGCAACCCGACAGGGTTGGGCGTAGAGACCCAGTACTTC
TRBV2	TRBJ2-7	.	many	CASSEIGLASYEQYF	TGTGCCAGCAGTGAAATCGGACTGGCCTCCTACGAGCAGTACTTC
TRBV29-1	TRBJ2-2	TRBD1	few	CSVIGQGPGELFF	TGCAGCGTTATTGGACAGGGTCCCGGGGAGCTGTTTTTT
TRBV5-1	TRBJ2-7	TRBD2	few	CASSRTTSGNYEQYF	TGCGCCAGCAGCCGGACGACTAGCGGAAACTACGAGCAGTACTTC
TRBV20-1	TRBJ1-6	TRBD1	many	CSARTGDYNSPLHF	TGCAGTGCTAGGACAGGGGATTATAATTCACCCCTCCACTTT
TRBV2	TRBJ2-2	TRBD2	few	CASSEDELGTSGSVGELFF	TGTGCCAGCAGTGAAGATGAGCTTGGGACTAGCGGGAGTGTCGGGGAGCTGTTTTTT
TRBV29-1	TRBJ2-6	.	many	CSVEEGQTRSGANVLTF	TGCAGCGTTGAAGAGGGCCAGACCCGCTCTGGGGCCAACGTCCTGACTTTC
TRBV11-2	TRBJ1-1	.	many	CASSPGGTEAFF	TGTGCCAGCAGCCCCGGCGGGACTGAAGCTTTCTTT
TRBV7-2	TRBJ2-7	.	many	CASSLALRYEQYF	TGTGCCAGCAGCTTAGCCCTAAGGTACGAGCAGTACTTC
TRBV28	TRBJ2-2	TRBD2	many	CASSKSGLAGTGELFF	TGTGCCAGCAGCAAATCGGGACTAGCGGGAACCGGGGAGCTGTTTTTT
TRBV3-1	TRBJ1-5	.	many	CASSQGYNQPQHF	TGTGCCAGCAGCCAAGGGTACAATCAGCCCCAGCATTTT
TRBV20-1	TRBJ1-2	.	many	CSARDTSFLGYTF	TGCAGTGCGCGGGACACTAGCTTCCTTGGCTACACCTTC
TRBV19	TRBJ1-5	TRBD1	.	CASSSLRDRGHQPQHF	TGTGCCAGTAGTAGCCTGCGTGACAGGGGGCATCAGCCCCAGCATTTT
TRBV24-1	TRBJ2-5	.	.	CATMLGGQETQYF	TGTGCCACCATGCTTGGGGGCCAAGAGACCCAGTACTTC
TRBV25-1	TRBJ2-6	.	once	CASSALGVGANVLTF	TGTGCCAGCAGCGCCCTGGGGGTTGGGGCCAACGTCCTGACTTTC
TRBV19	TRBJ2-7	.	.	CASSPRGGAYEQYF	TGTGCCAGTAGTCCGCGCGGAGGTGCCTACGAGCAGTACTTC
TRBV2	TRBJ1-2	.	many	CASSEDSPVRGYTF	TGTGCCAGCAGTGAAGATTCCCCAGTTCGCGGCTACACCTTC
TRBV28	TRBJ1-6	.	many	CASSLISSGYNSPLHF	TGTGCCAGCAGTTTAATTTCGTCAGGGTATAATTCACCCCTCCACTTT
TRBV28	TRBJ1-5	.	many	CASSSPGSGPNQPQHF	TGTGCCAGCAGTTCTCCAGGGAGTGGTCCCAATCAGCCCCAGCATTTT
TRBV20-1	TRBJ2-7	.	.	CSAHPLQSSYEQYF	TGCAGTGCCCATCCCCTTCAGAGCTCCTACGAGCAGTACTTC
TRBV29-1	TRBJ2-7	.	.	CSASAGYDYEQYF	TGCAGCGCCTCGGCAGGGTACGACTACGAGCAGTACTTC
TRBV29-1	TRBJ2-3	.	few	CSARQGFADTQYF	TGCAGCGCCCGGCAGGGATTTGCAGATACGCAGTATTTT
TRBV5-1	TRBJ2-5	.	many	CASSLSAGGETQYF	TGCGCCAGCAGCTTGTCAGCAGGAGGGGAGACCCAGTACTTC
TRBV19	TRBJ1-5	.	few	CASSIGLGISNQPQHF	TGTGCCAGTAGTATAGGATTGGGTATAAGCAATCAGCCCCAGCATTTT
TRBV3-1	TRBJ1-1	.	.	CASSQKSKNTEAFF	TGTGCCAGCAGCCAAAAAAGCAAGAACACTGAAGCTTTCTTT
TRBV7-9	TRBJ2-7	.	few	CASSLPFGQQYF	TGTGCCAGCAGCTTGCCCTTCGGTCAGCAGTACTTC
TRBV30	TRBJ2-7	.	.	CAWRDTPDSYEQYF	TGTGCCTGGAGGGACACTCCGGACAGCTACGAGCAGTACTTC
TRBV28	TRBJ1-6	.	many	CASSYSGTVASPLHF	TGTGCCAGCAGTTACTCCGGGACGGTAGCCTCACCCCTCCACTTT
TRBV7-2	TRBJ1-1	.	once	CASSLSRGPNTEAFF	TGTGCCAGCAGCTTATCCCGGGGTCCAAACACTGAAGCTTTCTTT
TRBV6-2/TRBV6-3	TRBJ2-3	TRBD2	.	CASSYGLAGITDTQYF	TGTGCCAGCAGTTACGGACTAGCGGGGATCACAGATACGCAGTATTTT
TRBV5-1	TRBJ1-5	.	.	CASSLGAPGEPQHF	TGCGCCAGCAGCTTGGGGGCCCCGGGAGAGCCCCAGCATTTT
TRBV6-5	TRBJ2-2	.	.	CASSYDNRVTGELFF	TGTGCCAGCAGTTATGATAACAGAGTGACCGGGGAGCTGTTTTTT
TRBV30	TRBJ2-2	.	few	CAWSVGKSTGELFF	TGTGCCTGGAGTGTAGGGAAGAGCACCGGGGAGCTGTTTTTT
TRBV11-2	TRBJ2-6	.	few	CASSFTPISAGANVLTF	TGTGCCAGCAGCTTTACACCGATTTCTGCTGGGGCCAACGTCCTGACTTTC
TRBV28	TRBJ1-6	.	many	CASSFRGNSPLHF	TGTGCCAGCAGTTTCCGGGGTAATTCACCCCTCCACTTT
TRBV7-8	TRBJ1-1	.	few	CASSFREKNTEAFF	TGTGCCAGCAGCTTTCGGGAGAAGAACACTGAAGCTTTCTTT
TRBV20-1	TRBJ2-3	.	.	CSARSGADTQYF	TGCAGTGCGCGCTCAGGGGCAGATACGCAGTATTTT
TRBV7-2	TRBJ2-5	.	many	CASSGRLVVDF	TGTGCCAGCAGCGGGAGACTAGTTGTAGACTTC
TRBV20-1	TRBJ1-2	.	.	CSAPTNYGYTF	TGCAGTGCTCCTACTAACTATGGCTACACCTTC
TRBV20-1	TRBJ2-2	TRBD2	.	CSARVASGSGGELFF	TGCAGTGCTAGAGTGGCTAGCGGGAGCGGCGGGGAGCTGTTTTTT
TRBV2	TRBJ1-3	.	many	CASSVGHSSGNTIYF	TGTGCCAGCAGTGTAGGTCACAGCTCTGGAAACACCATATATTTT
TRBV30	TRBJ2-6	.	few	CAWSVGQPGANVLTF	TGTGCCTGGAGTGTTGGTCAACCTGGGGCCAACGTCCTGACTTTC
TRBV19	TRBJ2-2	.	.	CASSIAVGRGNTGELFF	TGTGCCAGTAGTATAGCTGTAGGAAGAGGAAACACCGGGGAGCTGTTTTTT
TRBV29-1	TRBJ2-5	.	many	CSVCRFGQETQYF	TGCAGCGTTTGCAGGTTCGGACAAGAGACCCAGTACTTC
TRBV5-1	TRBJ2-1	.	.	CASSLVRGTLSYNEQFF	TGCGCCAGCAGCTTGGTAAGAGGGACATTGTCCTACAATGAGCAGTTCTTC
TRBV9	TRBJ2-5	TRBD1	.	CASSVEPGTGETQYF	TGTGCCAGCAGTGTTGAACCCGGGACAGGAGAGACCCAGTACTTC
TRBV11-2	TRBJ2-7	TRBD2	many	CASSVGLALSYEQYF	TGTGCCAGCAGCGTGGGACTAGCGCTTTCCTACGAGCAGTACTTC